Following are 10 T cell receptor beta chains from one sample sequenced in a study of neoadjuvant anti-PD-1 for oral cavity cancer. Clones were sequenced by immunoSEQ multiplex PCR, and TCRdb holds only the in-frame ones, with some missing. Counted here are some 15,000 clones, over 65% occurring once; the ten biggest clones make up about 2.4%. The material sequenced was PBMCs, taken before nivolumab (anti-PD-1) treatment. The receptors shown here come from a person between 35 and 79 years old with oral cavity squamous cell carcinoma.

This clone occurred a few times. The gene calls are TRBV28 and TRBJ2-7; D is possibly TRBD1 (6 bases). In germline, CDR1 is MDHEN, CDR2 SYDVKM. Trimming took 7 bases from V and 2 from J, leaving 21 bases between them. The CDR3 contains 16 residues. The CDR3 region is CASISSRWDTTYEQYF. CDR3 DNA sequence: TGTGCCAGCATCTCAAGTCGGTGGGACACCACCTACGAGCAGTACTTC.

The gene calls are TRBV4-1 and TRBJ1-5; D call uncertain. This CDR3 is 18 amino acids long. Trimming took off 0 bases at V and 0 bases at J, with 15 bases between the two ends. The germline CDR1 and CDR2 sequences are MGHRA and YSYEKL. The DNA of the CDR3 is TGCGCCAGCAGCCAAGATACCGGAGCACAGAATAGCAATCAGCCCCAGCATTTT. Protein: CASSQDTGAQNSNQPQHF.

V usage is TRBV12-5 and J usage is TRBJ2-7, with D hard to call. With 2 bases removed from V and 2 bases from J, the gap between germline ends came to 16 bases. CDR1 LGHNT and CDR2 FRNRAP come from the germline V gene. The CDR3 covers 16 residues. CDR3 coding DNA: TGTGCTAGTGGTTTGATCCAGATAGGCTTCACCTACGAGCAGTACTTC. Amino acid sequence: CASGLIQIGFTYEQYF.

V is TRBV5-1 and J is TRBJ1-2; a weak D match, TRBD1 (6 bases). V was pared by 2 bases and J by 8 bases, with 16 bases between. The CDR3 totals 14 residues. From germline, CDR1 is SGHRS and CDR2 YFSETQ. CDR3 nucleotide sequence: TGCGCCAGCAGCTTCTATAACAGGGATGGGGGCTACACCTTC. Translating it yields CASSFYNRDGGYTF.

The genes are TRBV2 and TRBJ2-1, with 8 bases matching TRBD2. The ends lost 5 bases at V and 2 bases at J; junction bases unmatched: 17. Germline CDR1 reads SNHLY; CDR2 reads FYNNEI. The CDR3 spans 19 residues. The CDR3 here is CASSPRGGPLEGAYNEQFF. The CDR3 DNA follows: TGTGCCAGCAGTCCCCGGGGGGGACCGCTAGAGGGGGCCTACAATGAGCAGTTCTTC. The full variable domain, with the rest looked up from reference TRBV2 and TRBJ2-1, is EPEVTQTPSHQVTQMGQEVILRCVPISNHLYFYWYRQILGQKVEFLVSFYNNEISEKSEIFDDQFSVERPDGSNFTLKIRSTKLEDSAMYFCASSPRGGPLEGAYNEQFFGPGTRLTVL.

This clone showed up just once. CDR3 residues: CASSLPGASANYGYTF. The CDR3 nucleotides read TGTGCCAGCAGTCTTCCGGGAGCTTCAGCTAACTATGGCTACACCTTC. The V gene is TRBV5-4, the J gene TRBJ1-2, with no clear D. The CDR3 has 16 amino acids. The V gene lost 5 bases and the J gene lost 0 bases, with 17 bases spanning the gap. Germline V gene sequence: CDR1 SGHNT, CDR2 YYREEE (reference sequence).

This chain links TRBV28 with TRBJ1-2; D uncertain. The length of the CDR3 is 12 residues. Germline V gene lookup returns CDR1 MDHEN and CDR2 SYDVKM. Trimming took 6 bases from V and 3 from J, leaving 8 bases between them. Written as DNA, the CDR3 is TGTGCCAGCAGCTCTGGACACTATGGCTACACCTTC. Encoded protein: CASSSGHYGYTF.

This CDR3 reads CASSQLGANYGYTF. CDR3 coding DNA: TGTGCCAGCAGCCAACTGGGAGCTAACTATGGCTACACCTTC. This sequence joins TRBV14 and TRBJ1-2; D is undetermined. The V gene's germline CDR1 is SGHDN and CDR2 FVKESK. V dropped 2 bases and J dropped 0 bases, with 7 bases sitting between them. The length of the CDR3 is 14 residues.

This clone was seen a few times. The chain couples TRBV4-1 to TRBJ2-7, with TRBD1 matching 8 bases. Germline values: CDR1 MGHRA, CDR2 YSYEKL. The length of the CDR3 is 15 residues. After removal of 0 bases from V and 3 bases from J, the junction contained 4 bases not matched to a gene. The CDR3 spells CASSQDLQGVYEQYF. For the CDR3, the DNA is TGCGCCAGCAGCCAAGATTTACAGGGGGTCTACGAGCAGTACTTC.

The chain joins TRBV4-2 to TRBJ1-4; D may be TRBD1 (5 bases). Germline CDR1 is LGHNA and CDR2 is YNFKEQ. CDR3 size: 14 residues. The ends were cut back, 4 bases at V and 4 bases at J, with 10 bases in the middle. The CDR3 loop is CASSPDSLNEKLFF. The DNA for the CDR3 is TGTGCCAGCAGCCCAGACAGCCTTAATGAAAAACTGTTTTTT.